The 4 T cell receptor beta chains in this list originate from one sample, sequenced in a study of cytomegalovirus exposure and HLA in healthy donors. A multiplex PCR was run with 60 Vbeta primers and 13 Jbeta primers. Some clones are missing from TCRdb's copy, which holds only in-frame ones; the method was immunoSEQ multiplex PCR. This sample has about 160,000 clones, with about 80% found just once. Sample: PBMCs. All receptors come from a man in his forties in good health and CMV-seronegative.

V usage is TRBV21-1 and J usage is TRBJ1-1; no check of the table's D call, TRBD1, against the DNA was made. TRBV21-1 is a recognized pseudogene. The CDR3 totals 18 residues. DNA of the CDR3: TGTGCCAGCAGCAAAAATATGGGGACAGGACCAAAGAACACTGAAGCTTTCTTT. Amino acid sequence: CASSKNMGTGPKNTEAFF.

CDR3: CASSAGGYEQYV. CDR3 DNA: TGTGCCAGCAGTGCGGGGGGCTACGAGCAGTACGTC. The chain recombines TRBV25-1 with TRBJ2-7, with TRBD2 matching over 7 bases. The CDR3 has 12 amino acids. Germline V gene lookup returns CDR1 MGHDK and CDR2 SYGVNS. J was trimmed by 3 bases and V by 4 bases; bases with no gene match: 0.

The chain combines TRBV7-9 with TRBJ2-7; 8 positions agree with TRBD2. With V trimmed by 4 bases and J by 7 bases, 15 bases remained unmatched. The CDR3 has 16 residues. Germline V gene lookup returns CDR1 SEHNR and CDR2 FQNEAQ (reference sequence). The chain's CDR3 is CASSSTGTRPYREQYV. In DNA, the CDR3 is TGTGCCAGCAGCTCTACCGGGACTAGGCCTTACCGGGAGCAGTACGTC.

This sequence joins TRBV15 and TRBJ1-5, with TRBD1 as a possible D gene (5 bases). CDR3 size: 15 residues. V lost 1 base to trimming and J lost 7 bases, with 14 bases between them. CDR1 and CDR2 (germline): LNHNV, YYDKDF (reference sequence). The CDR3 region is CATSRGDGDFQPQHF. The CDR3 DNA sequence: TGTGCCACCAGCAGAGGCGACGGGGACTTCCAGCCCCAGCATTTT.